This entry lists 29 T cell receptor beta chains sequenced from one sample in a study of shared clonotypes between healthy human individuals. Assay: immunoSEQ multiplex PCR; the TCRdb copy retains only in-frame clones and omits some. The sample lists 850,000 to 1,100,000 clones, 77% occurring once. Sequencing was carried out using memory CD4+ T cells from PBMCs. Subset defined: CD45RA-negative fraction. These receptors came from a man between 18 and 35 years old in good health. Some clones in this sample may be carry-over from other donors' samples.

J is TRBJ1-2 and V is TRBV9; D unresolved. CDR3 size: 16 residues. Per germline, CDR1 SGDLS and CDR2 YYNGEE. Deletions cut 4 bases from V and 4 bases from J, with 20 bases between. The DNA of the CDR3 is TGTGCCAGCAGCCTGACGTTTCGGGAGCCTGGCTATGGCTACACCTTC. The encoded protein is CASSLTFREPGYGYTF. The complete variable domain, with remaining parts taken from reference TRBV9 and TRBJ1-2, reads DSGVTQTPKHLITATGQRVTLRCSPRSGDLSVYWYQQSLDQGLQFLIQYYNGEERAKGNILERFSAQQFPDLHSELNLSSLELGDSALYFCASSLTFREPGYGYTFGSGTRLTVV.

This clone was observed a few times. The genes are TRBV5-1 and TRBJ1-1; D is undetermined. The germline gives CDR1 SGHRS, CDR2 YFSETQ. CDR3 length equals 15 residues. Between the trimmed V and J ends, which lost 6 bases and 6 bases, there was a span of 21 bases. The CDR3 region is CASTAAVPGLAEAFF. The CDR3 DNA sequence: TGCGCCAGCACCGCGGCGGTGCCCGGACTCGCTGAAGCTTTCTTT. Using reference TRBV5-1 and TRBJ1-1 for the parts outside the CDR3, the full variable domain is KAGVTQTPRYLIKTRGQQVTLSCSPISGHRSVSWYQQTPGQGLQFLFEYFSETQRNKGNFPGRFSGRQFSNSRSEMNVSTLELGDSALYLCASTAAVPGLAEAFFGQGTRLTVV.

The chain carries TRBV28 and TRBJ2-7; the D is unclear. Germline V gene lookup returns CDR1 MDHEN and CDR2 SYDVKM. The CDR3 has 15 residues. Trimming left V 6 bases short and J 1 base short, with 16 bases between. CDR3 region: CASRTHGTQSYEQYF. The CDR3 coding sequence is TGTGCCAGCAGGACCCACGGAACGCAATCCTACGAGCAGTACTTC.

This chain links TRBV29-1 with TRBJ1-1, with D possibly TRBD1 on 6 matching bases. There are 16 residues in the CDR3. In germline, CDR1 is SQVTM, CDR2 ANQGSEA. Trimming removed 7 bases at V and 5 bases at J, with 26 bases between. The DNA of the CDR3 is TGCAGCGCCCGAGAGTTGGGGCAGGGGCGGAATACTGAAGCTTTCTTT. As protein: CSARELGQGRNTEAFF. Drawing the rest from reference TRBV29-1 and TRBJ1-1, the complete variable domain is SAVISQKPSRDICQRGTSLTIQCQVDSQVTMMFWYRQQPGQSLTLIATANQGSEATYESGFVIDKFPISRPNLTFSTLTVSNMSPEDSSIYLCSARELGQGRNTEAFFGQGTRLTVV.

This chain connects TRBV27 to TRBJ1-1; 7 bases match TRBD1. Germline values: CDR1 MNHEY, CDR2 SMNVEV (reference sequence). CDR3 size: 15 residues. V lost 7 bases to trimming and J lost 4 bases; unmatched junction nucleotides: 12. The CDR3 region has the DNA TGTGCCAGCACCAGATTGACAGGGACGCTCACTGAAGCTTTCTTT. Protein sequence: CASTRLTGTLTEAFF.

This sequence joins TRBV5-1 and TRBJ2-2, with 8 bases fitting TRBD2. Germline V gene sequence: CDR1 SGHRS, CDR2 YFSETQ. J gave up 8 bases and V 4 bases, and 7 bases lay outside the gene matches. This CDR3 is 14 amino acids long. DNA for the CDR3: TGCGCCAGCAGCCCGGGACTAGTGTCTGGGGAGCTGTTTTTT. Protein sequence: CASSPGLVSGELFF.

The V and J genes are TRBV6-1 and TRBJ1-2; weak D call: TRBD1 (5 bases). The CDR3 contains 16 residues. Germline V gives CDR1 MNHNS, CDR2 SASEGT. V shed 2 bases and J shed 5 bases, with 18 bases lying between them. The chain's CDR3 is CASSEWGGRDRYGYTF. CDR3 in DNA: TGTGCCAGCAGTGAATGGGGCGGGAGGGACCGATATGGCTACACCTTC.

The chain uses TRBV20-1 and TRBJ2-5, with D tentatively TRBD1 (6 bases). Germline V gene data show CDR1 as DFQATT and CDR2 as SNEGSKA (reference sequence). The CDR3 runs 11 residues. Trimming took 6 bases from V and 5 from J, leaving 10 bases between them. The CDR3 DNA reads TGCAGTGCAACAGGGACGGAGACCCAGTACTTC. This gives the protein CSATGTETQYF.

The V gene is TRBV5-1, the J gene TRBJ2-1, with a tentative D call TRBD2 (7 bases). This CDR3 region has 18 residues. Germline V lookup: CDR1 SGHRS, CDR2 YFSETQ. V dropped 2 bases and J dropped 3 bases, with 21 bases sitting between them. DNA of the CDR3: TGCGCCAGCAGCTTACTAGCGACCACCCTAGGGGGCTACAATGAGCAGTTCTTC. This codes for CASSLLATTLGGYNEQFF.

V usage is TRBV7-9 and J usage is TRBJ2-3; possible D gene TRBD2, 5 bases. The CDR3 extends over 12 amino acids. Germline V gives CDR1 SEHNR, CDR2 FQNEAQ (reference sequence). Trimming left V 6 bases short and J 6 bases short, with 10 bases between. In DNA form, the CDR3 reads TGTGCCAGCAGTCCAATAGCGGATACGCAGTATTTT. Its protein is CASSPIADTQYF.

This clone was counted only a few times. Other DNA sequences from this sample encode an identical CDR3 as well. The V and J genes are TRBV29-1 and TRBJ1-1, with a possible D match to TRBD1 (5 bases). CDR1 and CDR2 (germline): SQVTM, ANQGSEA. The CDR3 has 12 residues. Trimming pared 3 bases from V and 2 bases from J, leaving 7 bases between. The chain's CDR3 is CSVDRANTEAFF. DNA for the CDR3: TGCAGCGTTGACAGGGCCAACACTGAAGCTTTCTTT. Full variable domain (outside the CDR3, taken from reference TRBV29-1 and TRBJ1-1): SAVISQKPSRDICQRGTSLTIQCQVDSQVTMMFWYRQQPGQSLTLIATANQGSEATYESGFVIDKFPISRPNLTFSTLTVSNMSPEDSSIYLCSVDRANTEAFFGQGTRLTVV.

This clone was seen just once. The chain joins TRBV10-2 to TRBJ2-7; 7 bases are a match to TRBD1. Trimming cost V 7 bases and J 1 base; bases outside gene matches: 13. Germline V lookup: CDR1 WSHSY, CDR2 SAAADI. The CDR3 runs to 16 residues. The CDR3 DNA sequence: TGCGCCAGCACTTTGCCCCCGGGACAGAATTCCTACGAGCAGTACTTC. Translation gives CASTLPPGQNSYEQYF.

J is TRBJ1-3 and V is TRBV28, with unresolved D. Per germline, CDR1 MDHEN and CDR2 SYDVKM. The length of the CDR3 is 15 residues. V lost 3 bases, J lost 9 bases, and 18 bases lay in between. The CDR3 DNA is TGTGCCAGCAGTTTGGAAAGTGGAAACCTAATCACCATATATTTT. It yields the protein CASSLESGNLITIYF.

In its sample, this clone was seen many times. The V call is TRBV5-6, the J call TRBJ2-1, with 9 bases identical to TRBD2. This CDR3 region has 16 residues. Germline V gene lookup returns CDR1 SGHDT and CDR2 YYEEEE. V lost 3 bases to trimming and J lost 8 bases; unmatched junction nucleotides: 12. In nucleotides, the CDR3 is TGTGCCAGCAGCTCGACTTTGCGGGAGGGCCTCGATGAGCAGTTCTTC. Protein: CASSSTLREGLDEQFF.

The V gene is TRBV2, the J gene TRBJ1-1, with D possibly TRBD1 on 6 matching bases. The CDR3 spans 15 residues. Germline lookup yields CDR1 SNHLY and CDR2 FYNNEI. Trimming stripped 4 bases from V and 5 bases from J, with 17 bases between. CDR3 protein: CASSVVWQGTTEAFF. CDR3 nucleotides: TGTGCCAGCAGTGTTGTGTGGCAGGGGACAACTGAAGCTTTCTTT.

This clone was detected once. The chain employs TRBV9 and TRBJ2-7, with 9 bases identical to TRBD2. The V segment lost 0 bases and the J segment 2 bases; nucleotides outside the gene matches: 3. Germline V gene sequence: CDR1 SGDLS, CDR2 YYNGEE. The CDR3 spans 15 residues. This CDR3 reads CASSVASGVTYEQYF. In nucleotides, the CDR3 is TGTGCCAGCAGCGTAGCTAGCGGGGTGACCTACGAGCAGTACTTC. Based on the CDR3 plus reference TRBV9 and TRBJ2-7, the full variable domain is DSGVTQTPKHLITATGQRVTLRCSPRSGDLSVYWYQQSLDQGLQFLIQYYNGEERAKGNILERFSAQQFPDLHSELNLSSLELGDSALYFCASSVASGVTYEQYFGPGTRLTVT.

The chain uses TRBV5-1 and TRBJ1-2, with 10 positions matching TRBD1. The germline CDR1 and CDR2 sequences are SGHRS and YFSETQ. V lost 3 bases and J lost 3; bases outside the gene matches: 20. The CDR3 loop spans 20 amino acids. CDR3 nucleotides: TGCGCCAGCAGCTCCCTGAGCTTTGGGACAGGGGATCGGATCGACTATGGCTACACCTTC. Its protein is CASSSLSFGTGDRIDYGYTF. Using reference TRBV5-1 and TRBJ1-2 for the parts outside the CDR3, the full variable domain is KAGVTQTPRYLIKTRGQQVTLSCSPISGHRSVSWYQQTPGQGLQFLFEYFSETQRNKGNFPGRFSGRQFSNSRSEMNVSTLELGDSALYLCASSSLSFGTGDRIDYGYTFGSGTRLTVV.

V usage is TRBV7-7 and J usage is TRBJ2-1, with TRBD2 matching over 8 bases. Germline trimming cut 5 bases from V and 6 bases from J; bases unmatched to any gene: 12. The CDR3 length is 16 residues. Per germline, CDR1 SSHAT and CDR2 FNYEAQ (reference sequence). The CDR3 nucleotides read TGTGCCAGCAGCCCCGGAAGCGGGAGAACCGGCAATGAGCAGTTCTTC. Its protein is CASSPGSGRTGNEQFF.

The J gene is TRBJ1-3, the V gene TRBV28; possible D gene TRBD1, 5 bases. CDR3 size: 15 residues. The germline CDR1 and CDR2 sequences are MDHEN and SYDVKM. Deletions cut 4 bases from V and 2 bases from J, with 12 bases between. CDR3 nucleotide sequence: TGTGCCAGCAGTTCCTCGGGCAGGGCTGGAAACACCATATATTTT. Protein sequence: CASSSSGRAGNTIYF.

This chain uses TRBV5-1 with TRBJ2-1; 7 positions agree with TRBD1. The CDR3 spans 14 residues. Germline trimming cut 4 bases from V and 5 bases from J; bases unmatched to any gene: 6. CDR1 is SGHRS and CDR2 is YFSETQ in the germline V gene. The CDR3 region has the DNA TGCGCCAGCAGCCTGGACAGGTTTAACAATGAGCAGTTCTTC. Translated: CASSLDRFNNEQFF.

With respect to this clone: A much larger clone lies one base from this, so it may be a read error. J is TRBJ1-1 and V is TRBV7-2, with 9 bases matching TRBD1. This CDR3 is 14 amino acids long. CDR1 and CDR2 from the germline V gene are SGHTA and FQGNSA. The junction had 2 bases not matched to a gene; V was cut back by 5 bases and J by 1 base. For the CDR3, the DNA is TGTGCCAGCAGCCCGACAGGGGGGAACACTGAAGCTTTCTTT. Protein product: CASSPTGGNTEAFF.

This clone has only a few counts. The same CDR3 is also encoded by other DNA sequences in this sample. The J gene is TRBJ1-1, the V gene TRBV6-6; tentative D call: TRBD1 (5 bases). The CDR3 is 14 amino acids. The germline V gene has CDR1 MNHNY and CDR2 SVGAGI (reference sequence). Trimming cost V 4 bases and J 8 bases, with 17 bases left between them. CDR3 bases: TGTGCCAGCAGTTGGGTACTGGGGGTCGGGGAAGCTTTCTTT. Its protein is CASSWVLGVGEAFF.

The CDR3 DNA is TGCAGCGTGGGTGGACGTATGAACACTGAAGCTTTCTTT. It encodes CSVGGRMNTEAFF. This chain connects TRBV29-1 to TRBJ1-1; no clear D. The V and J ends lost 6 bases and 0 bases respectively, with 11 bases between them. CDR3 length: 13 residues. The germline V gene has CDR1 SQVTM and CDR2 ANQGSEA.

This clone was seen a handful of times. The chain is built from TRBV18 and TRBJ1-3, with D perhaps matching TRBD1 (5 bases). V dropped 3 bases and J dropped 3 bases, with 18 bases sitting between them. Germline V gene sequence: CDR1 KGHSH, CDR2 LQKENI. The CDR3 is made up of 17 amino acids. In DNA form, the CDR3 reads TGTGCCAGCTCACCCCCCGGGACCGCCGGGATTGGAAACACCATATATTTT. Translation gives CASSPPGTAGIGNTIYF.

The genes are TRBV27 and TRBJ2-5; D is ambiguous. CDR1 MNHEY and CDR2 SMNVEV come from the germline V gene (reference sequence). The V and J ends lost 7 bases and 0 bases respectively, with 9 bases between them. The CDR3 loop spans 13 amino acids. In DNA, the CDR3 is TGTGCCAGCACCCCTTCGTACCAAGAGACCCAGTACTTC. Amino acids: CASTPSYQETQYF.

This clone came up a few times. This chain connects TRBV4-1 to TRBJ2-4, with 12 bases fitting TRBD1. Germline V gene sequence: CDR1 MGHRA, CDR2 YSYEKL. V lost 1 base, J lost 5 bases, and 15 bases stayed unmatched. The length of the CDR3 is 20 residues. Here the CDR3 reads CASSQAAPGTGGYRENIQYF. The CDR3 DNA sequence: TGCGCCAGCAGCCAAGCCGCCCCCGGGACAGGGGGCTACCGGGAAAACATTCAGTACTTC.

The rearrangement links TRBV28 to TRBJ1-6; D is possibly TRBD1 (6 bases). The CDR3 is made up of 14 amino acids. V gave up 4 bases and J gave up 8 bases, with 12 bases separating them. Germline values: CDR1 MDHEN, CDR2 SYDVKM. Written as DNA, the CDR3 is TGTGCCAGCAGTTCGAACAGGGCTCATTCACCCCTCCACTTT. Protein: CASSSNRAHSPLHF.

The table lists this clone with a few counts. The chain is built from TRBV30 and TRBJ1-5; maybe TRBD1 (5 bases). V lost 2 bases and J lost 6, with 11 bases in between. Germline-derived CDR1 and CDR2 are GTSNPN and SVGIG (reference sequence). The CDR3 is made up of 13 amino acids. CDR3 DNA sequence: TGTGCCTGGAGTTTTAAAGGGGTTCAGCCCCAGCATTTT. Its protein is CAWSFKGVQPQHF. Full variable domain (rest looked up from reference TRBV30 and TRBJ1-5): SQTIHQWPATLVQPVGSPLSLECTVEGTSNPNLYWYRQAAGRGLQLLFYSVGIGQISSEVPQNLSASRPQDRQFILSSKKLLLSDSGFYLCAWSFKGVQPQHFGDGTRLSIL.

This clone came up once. This rearrangement joins TRBV5-4 to TRBJ2-7; D is uncertain. The ends were cut back, 1 base at V and 5 bases at J, with 16 bases in the middle. CDR3 size: 15 residues. Germline V gives CDR1 SGHNT, CDR2 YYREEE (reference sequence). The CDR3 nucleotides read TGTGCCAGCAGCTTGACCCTCCTAAGTTCCGACGAGCAGTACTTC. Its protein product is CASSLTLLSSDEQYF.